The T cell receptor beta chain under discussion was sequenced for a study of blood T cell repertoires in COVID-19. Study overall: Specimens from acute and convalescent COVID-19 originated in the United States, Italy and Spain. PBMCs, B-cell-depleted T cells, or T cells provided the cDNA or gDNA that made up the material.

Authors' analysis steps: Reference gene primer amplification in the assay estimated nucleated cell counts. Assay: immunoSEQ multiplex PCR; the TCRdb copy retains only in-frame clones and omits some. V, J and clone size derive from that table, while D and trimming were established from the DNA sequence. The sample contains 200,000 to 300,000 clones, almost 85% of which appear only once. With 4 bases clipped from V and 8 bases from J, the junction kept 13 bases outside the gene matches. Germline V gene data show CDR1 as LNHDA and CDR2 as SQIVND (reference sequence). The CDR3 is 16 amino acids. Sample: peripheral blood. The V call is TRBV19, the J call TRBJ2-1, with 8 bases lining up with TRBD2. This receptor was identified in a man aged 50-60 years with acute or convalescent COVID-19. The CDR3 sequence is CASSNPAGDALDEQFF. As DNA, the CDR3 is TGTGCCAGTAGTAATCCAGCGGGGGACGCTTTGGATGAGCAGTTCTTC. The complete variable domain, with remaining parts taken from reference TRBV19 and TRBJ2-1, reads DGGITQSPKYLFRKEGQNVTLSCEQNLNHDAMYWYRQDPGQGLRLIYYSQIVNDFQKGDIAEGYSVSREKKESFPLTVTSAQKNPTAFYLCASSNPAGDALDEQFFGPGTRLTVL.